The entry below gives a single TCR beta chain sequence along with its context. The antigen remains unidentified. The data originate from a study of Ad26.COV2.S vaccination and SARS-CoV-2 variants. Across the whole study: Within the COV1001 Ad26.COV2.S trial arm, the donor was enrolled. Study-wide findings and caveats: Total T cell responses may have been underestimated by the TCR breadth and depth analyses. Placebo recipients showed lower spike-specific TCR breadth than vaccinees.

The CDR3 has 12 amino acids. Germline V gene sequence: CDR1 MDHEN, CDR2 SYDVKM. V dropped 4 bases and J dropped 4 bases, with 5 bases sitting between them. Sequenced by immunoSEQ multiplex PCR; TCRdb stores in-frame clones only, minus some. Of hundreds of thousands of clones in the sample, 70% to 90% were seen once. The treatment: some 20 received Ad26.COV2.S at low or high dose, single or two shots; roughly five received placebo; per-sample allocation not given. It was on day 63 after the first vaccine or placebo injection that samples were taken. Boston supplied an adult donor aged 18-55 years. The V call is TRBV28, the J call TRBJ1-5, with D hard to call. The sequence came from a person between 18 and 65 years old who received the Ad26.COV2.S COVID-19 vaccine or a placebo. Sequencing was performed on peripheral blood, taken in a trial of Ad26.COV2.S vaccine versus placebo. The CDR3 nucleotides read TGTGCCAGCAGTTCGAATAATCAGCCCCAGCATTTT. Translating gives CASSSNNQPQHF.